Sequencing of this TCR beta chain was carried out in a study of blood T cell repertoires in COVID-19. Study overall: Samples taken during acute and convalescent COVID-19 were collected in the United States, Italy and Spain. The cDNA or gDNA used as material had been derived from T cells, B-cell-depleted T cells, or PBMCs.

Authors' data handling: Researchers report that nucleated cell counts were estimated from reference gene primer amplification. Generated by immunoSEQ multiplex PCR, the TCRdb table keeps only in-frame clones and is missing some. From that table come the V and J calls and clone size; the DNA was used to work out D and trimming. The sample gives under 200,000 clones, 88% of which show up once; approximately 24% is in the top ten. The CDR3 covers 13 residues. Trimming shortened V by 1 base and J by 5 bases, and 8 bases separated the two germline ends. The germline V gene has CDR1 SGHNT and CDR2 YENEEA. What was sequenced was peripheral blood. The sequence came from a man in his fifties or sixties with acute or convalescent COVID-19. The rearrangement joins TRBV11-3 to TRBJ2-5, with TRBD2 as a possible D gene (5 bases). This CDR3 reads CASSLGGLETQYF. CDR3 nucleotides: TGTGCCAGCAGCTTAGGAGGGTTGGAGACCCAGTACTTC.